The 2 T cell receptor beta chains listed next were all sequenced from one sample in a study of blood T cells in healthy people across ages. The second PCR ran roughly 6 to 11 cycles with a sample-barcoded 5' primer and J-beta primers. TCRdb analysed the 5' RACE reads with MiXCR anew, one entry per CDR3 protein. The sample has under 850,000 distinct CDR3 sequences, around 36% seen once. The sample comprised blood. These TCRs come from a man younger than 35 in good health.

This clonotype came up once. The CDR3, as DNA: TGTGCCAGCAGCTTGACTAGCGGGGCTAACAATGAGCAGTACTTC. This sequence encodes CASSLTSGANNEQYF. The chain recombines TRBV11-2 with TRBJ2-5, with TRBD2 matching 11 bases. The CDR3 spans 15 residues. CDR1 is SGHAT and CDR2 is FQNNGV in the germline V gene. The junction had 11 bases not matched to a gene; V was cut back by 3 bases and J by 11 bases.

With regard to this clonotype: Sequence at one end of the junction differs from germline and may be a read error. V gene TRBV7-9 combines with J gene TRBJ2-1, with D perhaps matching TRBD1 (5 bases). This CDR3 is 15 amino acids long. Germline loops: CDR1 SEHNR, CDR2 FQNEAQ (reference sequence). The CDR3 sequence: CPSSSPVDKYNEQFF. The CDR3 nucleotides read TGTCCCAGCAGCTCCCCGGTGGACAAATACAATGAGCAGTTCTTC. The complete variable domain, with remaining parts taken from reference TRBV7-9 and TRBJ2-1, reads DTGVSQNPRHKITKRGQNVTFRCDPISEHNRLYWYRQTLGQGPEFLTYFQNEAQLEKSRLLSDRFSAERPKGSFSTLEIQRTEQGDSAMYLCPSSSPVDKYNEQFFGPGTRLTVL.